Shown below are 20 T cell receptor beta chains from a single sample sequenced in a study of blood T cell repertoires in COVID-19. Sequenced by immunoSEQ multiplex PCR; TCRdb stores in-frame clones only, minus some. The table shows tens of thousands of clones, with 85% to 90% occurring only once. What was sequenced was peripheral blood. All receptors come from a man between 50 and 59 years old with active COVID-19.

The chain employs TRBV28 and TRBJ2-1, with TRBD2 matching 9 bases. CDR3 size: 18 residues. Germline V gene sequence: CDR1 MDHEN, CDR2 SYDVKM. J gave up 2 bases and V 5 bases, and 13 bases lay outside the gene matches. CDR3 amino acids: CASSPGPPGGRAYNEQFF. The CDR3 region has the DNA TGTGCCAGCAGTCCTGGCCCGCCTGGCGGGAGGGCCTACAATGAGCAGTTCTTC.

The chain uses TRBV11-3 and TRBJ2-5; D is possibly TRBD1 (6 bases). This CDR3 contains 15 residues. Between the trimmed V and J ends, which lost 4 bases and 2 bases, there was a span of 14 bases. CDR1 is SGHNT and CDR2 is YENEEA in the germline V gene. CDR3 coding DNA: TGTGCCAGCAGCTACAGGCTAGGGGGACAAGAGACCCAGTACTTC. This translates into CASSYRLGGQETQYF.

V gene TRBV24-1 combines with J gene TRBJ1-1; no reliable D call. CDR1 is KGHDR and CDR2 is SFDVKD in the germline V gene. The CDR3 is made up of 12 amino acids. V lost 4 bases and J lost 7, with 9 bases in between. The CDR3 reads CATSDSGLEAFF. DNA for the CDR3: TGTGCCACCAGTGACTCTGGACTTGAAGCTTTCTTT.

The chain links TRBV29-1 to TRBJ2-5; perhaps TRBD2 as D (5 bases). This CDR3 contains 13 residues. V gave up 7 bases and J gave up 5 bases, with 17 bases separating them. CDR1 and CDR2 from the germline V gene are SQVTM and ANQGSEA. CDR3 nucleotides: TGCAGCGCTGGTGGAGGTGGGCGGGAGACCCAGTACTTC. It is translated as CSAGGGGRETQYF.

The chain couples TRBV7-9 to TRBJ2-1, with 8 nucleotides matching TRBD1. The junction had 8 bases not matched to a gene; V was cut back by 8 bases and J by 5 bases. This CDR3 is 14 amino acids long. Germline V gene lookup returns CDR1 SEHNR and CDR2 FQNEAQ (reference sequence). The CDR3 sequence is CASATGTGNNEQFF. The CDR3 DNA follows: TGTGCCAGCGCCACCGGGACAGGAAACAATGAGCAGTTCTTC.

The chain carries TRBV12-5 and TRBJ2-3, with D perhaps matching TRBD1 (7 bases). The CDR3 is made up of 17 amino acids. The V gene lost 6 bases and the J gene lost 2 bases, with 21 bases spanning the gap. Per the germline V gene, CDR1 is LGHNT and CDR2 is FRNRAP. CDR3 amino acids: CASGQRGDSTFTDTQYF. CDR3 bases: TGTGCTAGTGGCCAACGCGGGGACAGTACCTTCACAGATACGCAGTATTTT. Together with reference TRBV12-5 and TRBJ2-3, the CDR3 gives the full variable domain: DARVTQTPRHKVTEMGQEVTMRCQPILGHNTVFWYRQTMMQGLELLAYFRNRAPLDDSGMPKDRFSAEMPDATLATLKIQPSEPRDSAVYFCASGQRGDSTFTDTQYFGPGTRLTVL.

This chain joins TRBV3-1 (or the pseudogene TRBV3-2) and TRBJ1-2, with a weak D call TRBD1 (6 bases). Trimming removed 0 bases at V and 7 bases at J, with 9 bases between. CDR3 length: 13 amino acids. Per germline, CDR1 LGHDT and CDR2 YNNKEL (reference sequence). The CDR3 coding sequence is TGTGCCAGCAGCCAAGAGAACAGGGCTGGCTACACCTTC. Its translation is CASSQENRAGYTF.

The chain employs TRBV11-3 and TRBJ2-1; tentatively, D is TRBD1 (6 bases). This CDR3 is 13 amino acids long. Germline loops: CDR1 SGHNT, CDR2 YENEEA. V dropped 5 bases and J dropped 6 bases, with 11 bases sitting between them. The CDR3 region is CASSPGQGNEQFF. CDR3 in DNA: TGTGCCAGCAGCCCGGGACAAGGCAATGAGCAGTTCTTC. Complete variable domain (other parts from reference TRBV11-3 and TRBJ2-1): EAGVVQSPRYKIIEKKQPVAFWCNPISGHNTLYWYLQNLGQGPELLIRYENEEAVDDSQLPKDRFSAERLKGVDSTLKIQPAELGDSAVYLCASSPGQGNEQFFGPGTRLTVL.

The V and J genes are TRBV9 and TRBJ2-7; D uncertain. V lost 0 bases, J lost 3 bases, and 10 bases lay in between. The length of the CDR3 is 14 residues. Germline loops: CDR1 SGDLS, CDR2 YYNGEE. The CDR3 coding sequence is TGTGCCAGCAGCGTAGCTGGGCAATACTACGAGCAGTACTTC. Its translation is CASSVAGQYYEQYF.

This clone was found a few times. The chain is built from TRBV25-1 and TRBJ2-7; perhaps TRBD1 as D (6 bases). Per germline, CDR1 MGHDK and CDR2 SYGVNS. The ends were cut back, 5 bases at V and 2 bases at J, with 10 bases in the middle. This CDR3 region has 13 residues. The CDR3 spells CASSRAGAYEQYF. The CDR3 DNA reads TGTGCCAGCAGTCGGGCAGGGGCCTACGAGCAGTACTTC.

CDR3 bases: TGCGCCAGCAGCGTGACAGGGGAAGTGGTAGGAACTGAAGCTTTCTTT. Translated: CASSVTGEVVGTEAFF. This rearrangement joins TRBV5-1 to TRBJ1-1; TRBD1 matches at 8 bases. Germline V gives CDR1 SGHRS, CDR2 YFSETQ. The CDR3 contains 16 residues. The trim removed 4 bases at V and 5 bases at J, leaving 13 bases unmatched.

The chain recombines TRBV5-8 with TRBJ1-5; tentative D call: TRBD1 (6 bases). Germline-derived CDR1 and CDR2 are SGHTS and YDEGEE. CDR3 size: 15 residues. V lost 0 bases and J 4 bases, leaving 11 bases between the germline ends. The CDR3 loop reads CASSLGGHRNQPQHF. The DNA for the CDR3 is TGTGCCAGCAGCTTGGGGGGACACAGAAATCAGCCCCAGCATTTT.

The V gene is TRBV2, the J gene TRBJ1-1; 8 bases align to TRBD1. The CDR3 has 15 amino acids. From germline, CDR1 is SNHLY and CDR2 FYNNEI. V lost 5 bases, J lost 0 bases, and 5 bases stayed unmatched. As DNA, the CDR3 is TGTGCCAGCAGTCAATCAGGGGGCTTGAACACTGAAGCTTTCTTT. This sequence encodes CASSQSGGLNTEAFF.

This clone occurred a few times. The chain uses TRBV6-1 and TRBJ2-2; 9 bases are shared with TRBD1. This CDR3 has 14 residues. V trimming: 3 bases; J trimming: 6 bases; junction bases outside the gene matches: 2. CDR1 is MNHNS, CDR2 SASEGT, per germline. The CDR3 nucleotides read TGTGCCAGCAGTGAGGACAGGGGTTCCGGGGAGCTGTTTTTT. Encoded protein: CASSEDRGSGELFF.

The rearrangement joins TRBV5-4 to TRBJ1-2; TRBD1 aligns across 11 bases. V lost 3 bases and J lost 8; bases outside the gene matches: 6. Germline V CDR1 and CDR2: SGHNT, YYREEE (reference sequence). The CDR3 has 14 amino acids. DNA of the CDR3: TGTGCCAGCAGCTGGGACAGGGGGTCAATGGGCTACACCTTC. Amino acid sequence: CASSWDRGSMGYTF.

This clone appeared once. The chain joins TRBV5-1 to TRBJ1-2; TRBD1 agrees at 8 bases. Unmatched junction bases numbered 8, after V lost 7 bases and J lost 6 bases. Germline V gene sequence: CDR1 SGHRS, CDR2 YFSETQ. This CDR3 is built from 13 residues. CDR3 residues: CASVRRGPNGYTF. Written as DNA, the CDR3 is TGCGCCAGCGTTCGCAGGGGGCCTAATGGCTACACCTTC.

In DNA form, the CDR3 reads TGTGCCAGTAGTATGGGCCCCGGGACGGGGGAACACTACGAGCAGTACTTC. It encodes CASSMGPGTGEHYEQYF. V is TRBV19 and J is TRBJ2-7; TRBD2 is a possible D gene (6 bases). Trimming left V 3 bases short and J 3 bases short, with 21 bases between. Germline V gives CDR1 LNHDA, CDR2 SQIVND (reference sequence). The CDR3 sequence is 17 residues long.

The CDR3 DNA is TGCGCCAGCACCAATAGCGGGAAGGGAGATACGCAGTATTTT. Amino acid sequence: CASTNSGKGDTQYF. The V call is TRBV5-1, the J call TRBJ2-3; 8 bases map to TRBD2. Germline CDR1 SGHRS, CDR2 YFSETQ. V dropped 6 bases and J dropped 5; count of bases not matched to a gene: 8. CDR3 length: 14 amino acids.

V gene TRBV27 combines with J gene TRBJ1-5; D is perhaps TRBD1 (6 bases). The CDR3 length is 15 residues. In germline, CDR1 is MNHEY, CDR2 SMNVEV (reference sequence). Trimming removed 2 bases at V and 0 bases at J, with 8 bases between. The DNA for the CDR3 is TGTGCCAGCAGTTTAGGACAGTATAGCAATCAGCCCCAGCATTTT. Its translation: CASSLGQYSNQPQHF.

V is TRBV6-5 and J is TRBJ2-7; the match to TRBD2 covers 9 bases. This CDR3 has 14 residues. Losses at the gene ends were 6 bases for V and 6 bases for J; bases not matched to a gene: 9. CDR1 is MNHEY and CDR2 is SVGAGI in the germline V gene. The CDR3 sequence is CASRIAGAPTEQYF. The CDR3 DNA is TGTGCCAGCAGGATAGCGGGAGCTCCTACCGAGCAGTACTTC.